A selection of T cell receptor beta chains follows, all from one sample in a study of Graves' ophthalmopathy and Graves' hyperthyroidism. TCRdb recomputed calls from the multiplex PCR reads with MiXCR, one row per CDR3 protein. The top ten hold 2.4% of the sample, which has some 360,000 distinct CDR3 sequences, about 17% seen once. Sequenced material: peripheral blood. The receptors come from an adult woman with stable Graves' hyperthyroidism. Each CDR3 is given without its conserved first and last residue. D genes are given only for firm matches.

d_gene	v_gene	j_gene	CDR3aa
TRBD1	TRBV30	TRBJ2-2	AWTGGLGGELF
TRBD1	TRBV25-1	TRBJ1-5	ASSETGGNQPQH
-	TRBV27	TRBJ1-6	ASSFQGPSPLH
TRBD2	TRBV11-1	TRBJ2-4	ASSPVGGTLRGIQY
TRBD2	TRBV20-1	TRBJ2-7	SARDRGEPEQY
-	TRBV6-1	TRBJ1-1	ASSDQGQGTEAF
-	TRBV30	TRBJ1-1	AWNNGAGEAF
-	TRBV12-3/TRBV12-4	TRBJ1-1	ASSPPMGLMNTEAF
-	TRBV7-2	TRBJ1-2	ASSLQGYYGYT
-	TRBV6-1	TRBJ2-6	ASSRGSSGANVLT
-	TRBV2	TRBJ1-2	ASVVVDGYT
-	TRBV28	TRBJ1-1	ASCWTQRGNTEAF
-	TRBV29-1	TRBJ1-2	SVDSDGGYGYT
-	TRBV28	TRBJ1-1	ASSSSGETEAF
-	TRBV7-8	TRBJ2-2	ASSLVAALNTGELF
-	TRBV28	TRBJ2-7	ASSNGDSPYEQY
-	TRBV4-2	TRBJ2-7	ASSPAVAGSSYEQY
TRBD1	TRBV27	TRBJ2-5	ASSTLEDREETQY
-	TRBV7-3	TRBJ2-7	ASPTSSYEQY
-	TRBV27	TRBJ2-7	ASSLSKGASYEQY
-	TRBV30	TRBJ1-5	AWAIDHQPQH
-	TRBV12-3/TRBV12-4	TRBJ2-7	ASSAEPSYEQY
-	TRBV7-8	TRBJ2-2	ASSLNSGELF
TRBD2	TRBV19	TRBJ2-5	ASSRKSWTSGSQETQY
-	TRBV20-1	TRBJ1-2	SARGAGGA
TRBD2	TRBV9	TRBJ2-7	ASSKTPSGSAHEQY
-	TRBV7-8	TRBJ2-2	ASSTRGRDGELF
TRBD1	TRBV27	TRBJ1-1	ASSYRGLGNTEAF
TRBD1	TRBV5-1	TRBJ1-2	ASSLDRGPNIYGYT
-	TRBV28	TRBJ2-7	ASSERGPYEQY
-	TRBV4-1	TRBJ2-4	ASSQVQGNQY
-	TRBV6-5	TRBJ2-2	ASKGQHNGELF
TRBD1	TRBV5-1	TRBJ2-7	ASSSSPRGTGTYEQY
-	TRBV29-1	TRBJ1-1	SVRLGSVWGEDTEAF
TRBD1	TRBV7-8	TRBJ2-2	ASSKQGANTGELF
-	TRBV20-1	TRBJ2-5	SATLNARGTETQY
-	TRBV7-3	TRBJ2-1	ASSPSSSSEQF